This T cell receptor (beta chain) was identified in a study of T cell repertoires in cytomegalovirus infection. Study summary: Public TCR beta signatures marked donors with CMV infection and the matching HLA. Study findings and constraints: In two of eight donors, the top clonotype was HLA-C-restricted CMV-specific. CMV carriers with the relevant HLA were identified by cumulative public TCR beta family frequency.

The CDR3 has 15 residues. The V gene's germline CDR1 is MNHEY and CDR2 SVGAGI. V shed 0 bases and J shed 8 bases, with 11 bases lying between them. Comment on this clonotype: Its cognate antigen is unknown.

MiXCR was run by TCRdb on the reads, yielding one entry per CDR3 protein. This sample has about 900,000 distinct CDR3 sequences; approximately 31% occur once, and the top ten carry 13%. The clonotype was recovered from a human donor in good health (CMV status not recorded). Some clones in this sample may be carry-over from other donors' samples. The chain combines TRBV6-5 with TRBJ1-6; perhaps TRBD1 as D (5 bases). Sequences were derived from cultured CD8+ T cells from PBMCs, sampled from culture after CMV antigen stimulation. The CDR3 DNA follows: TGTGCCAGCAGTTACTCGAAGGGGAGGGATTCACCCCTCCACTTT. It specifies CASSYSKGRDSPLHF.